This TCR beta chain was identified in a study of prognosis after radiotherapy for stage I lung cancer. Background on the study: Those with stage I non-small cell lung cancer who took part were enrolled between early 2018 and 2019. All of the patients with non-small cell lung cancer, including under ten who had refused surgery, were considered to be medically inoperable. Overall study results and limits: The way patients used TRBV and TRBJ genes reportedly differed depending on whether they had metastases.

Trimming removed 8 bases from V and 10 bases from J; junction bases left unmatched: 6. The length of the CDR3 is 12 residues. CDR1 is LNHDA, CDR2 SQIVND, per germline (reference sequence). From genomic DNA, TCR beta CDR3 was amplified by two-round multiplex PCR. The first PCR round targeted every TRBV and TRBJ gene with specific primers. MiXCR was run by TCRdb on the multiplex PCR reads, yielding one entry per CDR3 protein. This table holds tens of thousands of distinct CDR3 sequences, 40% found once. Blood, 5.5 to 7.5 milliliters, was collected at each of two time points. At least ten counts were recorded for this clonotype. Its antigen remains unknown.

The chain uses TRBV19 and TRBJ1-4, with 8 positions matching TRBD1. The source material was PBMCs, sampled before or after stereotactic body radiation therapy (not recorded which). The sequence was obtained from a donor of 50 years or more with non-small cell lung cancer. CDR3 in DNA: TGTGCCAGTTCTCAGGGGGCGGGAAAACTGTTTTTT. Encoded protein: CASSQGAGKLFF.